Below are 17 T cell receptor beta chains sequenced from a single sample in a study of T-cell memory formation after mild COVID-19 listed by TCRdb under 2021. Receptors were amplified or captured by 5' RACE. The listed sequencing device is Illumina NovaSeq 6000. The public reads were reprocessed in TCRdb via fastp at Q25 and MiXCR, keeping in-frame beta chains. Entries are consolidated by CDR3 protein sequence, retaining the most common genes and DNA. This sample is represented by almost 350,000 distinct CDR3 sequences; around a fifth of them were singletons. Jointly, the top ten make up roughly 21% of the sample. Input material: PBMCs or a T cell subset sorted from them (not recorded which). These receptor sequences come from a man aged 18 to 30 who had mild COVID-19 (a few samples of this study predate the infection). The sample titles of this study are shuffled in the database, so cell type and time point are left out; the donor was told from shared clones.

The sample holds a few counts of this clonotype. The chain has TRBV20-1 and TRBJ1-2; TRBD1 agrees at 9 bases. From germline, CDR1 is DFQATT and CDR2 SNEGSKA (reference sequence). The CDR3 has 14 amino acids. V lost 5 bases to trimming and J lost 4 bases; unmatched junction nucleotides: 8. The CDR3 DNA is TGCAGTGCTGCCGCGGGACAGGGCGTCTATGGCTACACCTTC. It specifies CSAAAGQGVYGYTF.

The J gene is TRBJ1-4, the V gene TRBV28; D gene ambiguous. The CDR3 length is 15 residues. Trimming cost V 5 bases and J 4 bases, with 14 bases left between them. The germline CDR1 and CDR2 sequences are MDHEN and SYDVKM. The CDR3 is CASSVVDYGNEKLFF. The CDR3 DNA sequence: TGTGCCAGCAGTGTAGTAGACTATGGTAATGAAAAACTGTTTTTT.

CDR3 protein: CASSVGDRLYNEQFF. Written as DNA, the CDR3 is TGTGCCAGCAGCGTAGGGGACAGATTATACAATGAGCAGTTCTTC. The V and J genes are TRBV9 and TRBJ2-1, with 7 nucleotides matching TRBD1. The J segment lost 4 bases and the V segment lost 0 bases, leaving 4 bases of the junction unmatched. CDR1 and CDR2 from the germline V gene are SGDLS and YYNGEE. The CDR3 is 15 residues long.

This clonotype was picked up many times. The chain employs TRBV6-4 and TRBJ2-3; 8 bases are shared with TRBD2. The CDR3 runs to 15 residues. Germline lookup yields CDR1 MRHNA and CDR2 SNTAGT. Trimming at V came to 3 bases and at J to 4 bases, leaving 6 bases not matched to a gene. CDR3 residues: CASSDGAGASDTQYF. The DNA of the CDR3 is TGTGCCAGCAGTGATGGAGCGGGGGCTTCAGATACGCAGTATTTT.

This clonotype was counted between two and nine times. The rearrangement uses TRBV5-1 and TRBJ2-3, with 11 bases identical to TRBD1. The germline V gene has CDR1 SGHRS and CDR2 YFSETQ. The CDR3 consists of 14 residues. The J segment lost 7 bases and the V segment lost 7 bases, leaving 8 bases of the junction unmatched. The CDR3 region has the DNA TGCGCCAGCGGCGGACAGGGGGCGCGGAATACGCAGTATTTT. This sequence encodes CASGGQGARNTQYF.

In this sample, this clonotype turned up once. The rearrangement joins TRBV7-9 to TRBJ2-7; D gene ambiguous. This CDR3 has 12 amino acids. Trimming shortened V by 5 bases and J by 9 bases, and 14 bases separated the two germline ends. In germline, CDR1 is SEHNR, CDR2 FQNEAQ (reference sequence). The CDR3, as DNA: TGTGCCAGCAGCCTAACCCAGACCCGGCAGTACTTC. Translation: CASSLTQTRQYF.

This clonotype was seen ten or more times. The rearrangement joins TRBV6-5 to TRBJ2-7; D is undetermined. Germline CDR1 and CDR2: MNHEY and SVGAGI. V was trimmed by 4 bases and J by 2 bases, leaving 3 bases between them. This CDR3 contains 11 residues. The CDR3 DNA is TGTGCCAGCAGTTCCCCCTACGAGCAGTACTTC. It is translated as CASSSPYEQYF.

This clonotype has just a few counts. V and J are TRBV7-6 and TRBJ2-3; D unresolved. V was trimmed by 1 base and J by 0 bases, leaving 8 bases between them. CDR1 is SGHVS, CDR2 FNYEAQ, per germline. The CDR3 totals 15 residues. The CDR3 spells CASSLVGRSTDTQYF. In DNA, the CDR3 is TGTGCCAGCAGCTTAGTCGGCAGGAGCACAGATACGCAGTATTTT.

The genes are TRBV20-1 and TRBJ1-1; D is uncertain. Trimming left V 0 bases short and J 4 bases short, with 9 bases between. The CDR3 is made up of 13 amino acids. From germline, CDR1 is DFQATT and CDR2 SNEGSKA (reference sequence). For the CDR3, the DNA is TGCAGTGCTAGAGACTCGGGATCCACTGAAGCTTTCTTT. It is translated as CSARDSGSTEAFF.

V and J are TRBV20-1 and TRBJ2-2, with 8 bases aligning to TRBD1. In germline, CDR1 is DFQATT, CDR2 SNEGSKA (reference sequence). J gave up 0 bases and V 1 base, and 10 bases lay outside the gene matches. This CDR3 has 18 residues. The CDR3 spells CSARAAGGTGANTGELFF. The CDR3, as DNA: TGCAGTGCTAGAGCGGCAGGGGGCACGGGAGCGAACACCGGGGAGCTGTTTTTT.

This clonotype appeared a few times. The chain links TRBV12-3 or TRBV12-4 to TRBJ2-2, with D perhaps matching TRBD1 or TRBD2 (6 bases each). The CDR3 runs 16 residues. Trimming took off 6 bases at V and 5 bases at J, with 19 bases between the two ends. CDR3 bases: TGTGCCAGCAGCAGTGATGGGGGGCCGCGTACCGGGGAGCTGTTTTTT. This encodes CASSSDGGPRTGELFF.

There are a few counts of this clonotype. V and J are TRBV29-1 and TRBJ1-1; TRBD1 might be the D (5 bases). Trimming removed 3 bases at V and 4 bases at J, with 12 bases between. From germline, CDR1 is SQVTM and CDR2 ANQGSEA. The CDR3 is 13 residues long. The CDR3 sequence: CSVEFPGGTEAFF. CDR3 in DNA: TGCAGCGTTGAGTTTCCGGGGGGCACTGAAGCTTTCTTT.

This clonotype was recorded a few times. The chain recombines TRBV24-1 with TRBJ2-1; a possible D gene is TRBD2 (5 bases). The CDR3 length is 16 residues. In germline, CDR1 is KGHDR, CDR2 SFDVKD. V was cut by 3 bases and J by 8 bases, with 19 bases left in between. CDR3 loop: CATSDPPRALRDEQFF. The CDR3 nucleotides read TGTGCCACCAGTGATCCCCCGCGGGCCCTGAGGGATGAGCAGTTCTTC.

This clonotype was found a few times. The chain combines TRBV9 with TRBJ2-2; 10 positions agree with TRBD2. V shed 5 bases and J 6 bases; nucleotides not matched to a gene: 7. The CDR3 extends over 15 amino acids. Germline loops: CDR1 SGDLS, CDR2 YYNGEE. The DNA for the CDR3 is TGTGCCAGCAGTCGTAGCGGGGGGCCCGCCGGGGAGCTGTTTTTT. It encodes CASSRSGGPAGELFF.

This clonotype was recorded many times. V usage is TRBV25-1 and J usage is TRBJ2-1; TRBD2 might be the D (6 bases). V was cut by 6 bases and J by 2 bases, with 11 bases left in between. CDR1 is MGHDK, CDR2 SYGVNS, per germline. The CDR3 covers 14 residues. The CDR3 is CASRAGGAYNEQFF. The CDR3 DNA is TGTGCCAGCAGGGCCGGGGGAGCCTACAATGAGCAGTTCTTC.

The rearrangement joins TRBV5-1 to TRBJ1-4, with TRBD1 matching over 7 bases. V dropped 3 bases and J dropped 4; count of bases not matched to a gene: 6. The CDR3 runs to 15 residues. The germline V gene encodes CDR1 SGHRS and CDR2 YFSETQ. The CDR3 sequence: CASSSTGTVNEKLFF. CDR3 nucleotides: TGCGCCAGCAGCTCCACCGGGACAGTTAATGAAAAACTGTTTTTT.

This clonotype was seen more than once but under ten times. The chain carries TRBV18 and TRBJ2-3; no reliable D call. V was pared by 1 base and J by 4 bases, with 3 bases between. In germline, CDR1 is KGHSH, CDR2 LQKENI. This CDR3 spans 12 amino acids. CDR3 sequence (DNA): TGTGCCAGCTCACCACAACCAGATACGCAGTATTTT. Translation gives CASSPQPDTQYF.